The 23 T cell receptor beta chains listed next were all sequenced from one sample in a study of T cells after yellow fever vaccination. TCRdb reanalysed the 5' RACE reads using MiXCR and keeps one entry per CDR3 protein. The sample carries 450,000 to 600,000 distinct CDR3 sequences, about 15% recorded once. The sequencing here drew on PBMCs, taken about 5 days after the first yellow fever vaccination. These receptors were collected from a man aged 18 to 30 who received the YFV17D yellow fever vaccine.

This clonotype was seen ten or more times. This chain joins TRBV7-2 and TRBJ2-3; possible D gene TRBD1, 5 bases. The CDR3 runs 14 residues. CDR1 is SGHTA and CDR2 is FQGNSA in the germline V gene. The ends were cut back, 3 bases at V and 2 bases at J, with 9 bases in the middle. CDR3 loop: CASSFRASTDTQYF. The DNA for the CDR3 is TGTGCCAGCAGCTTCAGGGCCTCCACAGATACGCAGTATTTT. Supplemented by reference TRBV7-2 and TRBJ2-3, the full variable domain reads GAGVSQSPSNKVTEKGKDVELRCDPISGHTALYWYRQSLGQGLEFLIYFQGNSAPDKSGLPSDRFSAERTGGSVSTLTIQRTQQEDSAVYLCASSFRASTDTQYFGPGTRLTVL.

This clonotype was observed a handful of times. This rearrangement joins TRBV7-8 to TRBJ1-6, with no clear D. Looked up from germline, CDR1 is SGHVS and CDR2 is FQNEAQ. V was trimmed by 4 bases and J by 5 bases, leaving 15 bases between them. The CDR3 contains 16 residues. DNA of the CDR3: TGTGCCAGCAGCTCCAACAGAACCCTACATAATTCACCCCTCCACTTT. It is translated as CASSSNRTLHNSPLHF.

The CDR3 coding sequence is TGCGCCAGCAGCTCGACAGGTACTAATTCACCCCTCCACTTT. Protein product: CASSSTGTNSPLHF. J is TRBJ1-6 and V is TRBV5-1; tentative D call: TRBD1 (6 bases). The CDR3 is made up of 14 amino acids. Germline CDR1 reads SGHRS; CDR2 reads YFSETQ. Trimming stripped 3 bases from V and 6 bases from J, with 10 bases between.

The V gene is TRBV6-1, the J gene TRBJ2-3, with D perhaps matching TRBD2 (5 bases). V was clipped by 2 bases and J by 3 bases, with 12 bases between them. Germline V gene sequence: CDR1 MNHNS, CDR2 SASEGT. The CDR3 runs to 15 residues. The CDR3 bases are TGTGCCAGCAGTGAACGGTCGGGAAGAACAGATACGCAGTATTTT. Protein: CASSERSGRTDTQYF.

Many counts were recorded for this clonotype. The chain has TRBV10-3 and TRBJ1-2; TRBD1 is a possible D gene (5 bases). The CDR3 is 13 residues long. Germline V gives CDR1 ENHRY, CDR2 SYGVKD. The ends were cut back, 4 bases at V and 4 bases at J, with 10 bases in the middle. The CDR3 coding sequence is TGTGCCATCAGTGGTGGGGACGGCTATGGCTACACCTTC. Its protein is CAISGGDGYGYTF.

The V gene is TRBV6-2 or TRBV6-3, the J gene TRBJ2-4; D possibly uses TRBD1 or TRBD2 (6 bases each). CDR3 length: 17 amino acids. Trimming removed 1 base from V and 1 base from J, with 14 bases in between. Germline V lookup: CDR1 MNHEY, CDR2 SVGEGT. The CDR3 DNA reads TGTGCCAGCAGTTACTTATTTCGGGGGCCCGCCAAAAACATTCAGTACTTC. Translating gives CASSYLFRGPAKNIQYF.

This clonotype has at least ten counts. V and J are TRBV5-1 and TRBJ2-1; TRBD2 agrees at 10 bases. The CDR3 length is 14 residues. The trim removed 5 bases at V and 6 bases at J, leaving 5 bases unmatched. Germline V gives CDR1 SGHRS, CDR2 YFSETQ. The CDR3 coding sequence is TGCGCCAGCAGGCTGCTAGCGGGGGTCAATGAGCAGTTCTTC. Its protein is CASRLLAGVNEQFF. The variable domain in full, completed from reference TRBV5-1 and TRBJ2-1, reads KAGVTQTPRYLIKTRGQQVTLSCSPISGHRSVSWYQQTPGQGLQFLFEYFSETQRNKGNFPGRFSGRQFSNSRSEMNVSTLELGDSALYLCASRLLAGVNEQFFGPGTRLTVL.

This clonotype occurred a few times. The chain combines TRBV18 with TRBJ2-4; TRBD1 aligns across 10 bases. Germline CDR1 and CDR2: KGHSH and LQKENI. Losses at the gene ends were 3 bases for V and 7 bases for J; bases not matched to a gene: 6. The CDR3 sequence is 15 residues long. The CDR3: CASSPETGGLNIQYF. As DNA, the CDR3 is TGTGCCAGCTCACCCGAGACAGGGGGCCTTAACATTCAGTACTTC.

At least ten counts were recorded for this clonotype. This chain connects TRBV24-1 to TRBJ2-1; D is undetermined. The CDR3 loop spans 15 amino acids. V lost 5 bases, J lost 0 bases, and 10 bases lay in between. Germline values: CDR1 KGHDR, CDR2 SFDVKD. The CDR3 sequence: CATSVGHSSYNEQFF. CDR3 DNA: TGTGCCACCAGTGTCGGGCACAGCTCCTACAATGAGCAGTTCTTC.

This clonotype showed up just a few times. This rearrangement joins TRBV5-1 to TRBJ1-6, with a tentative D call TRBD1 (5 bases). The CDR3 runs to 16 residues. V was shortened by 0 bases and J by 7 bases, with 14 bases between the two germline ends. Per germline, CDR1 SGHRS and CDR2 YFSETQ. The CDR3 sequence: CASSLGIMGGNSPLHF. CDR3 DNA: TGCGCCAGCAGCTTGGGGATTATGGGGGGGAATTCACCCCTCCACTTT.

This chain joins TRBV11-2 and TRBJ2-3, with 8 nucleotides matching TRBD2. The CDR3 totals 14 residues. After removal of 5 bases from V and 5 bases from J, the junction contained 6 bases not matched to a gene. CDR1 and CDR2 (germline): SGHAT, FQNNGV. The CDR3 loop is CASSQRGPGDTQYF. CDR3 nucleotide sequence: TGTGCCAGCAGCCAGCGGGGGCCAGGAGATACGCAGTATTTT.

The rearrangement links TRBV5-1 to TRBJ2-3, with TRBD2 matching over 9 bases. The CDR3 has 15 residues. Germline values: CDR1 SGHRS, CDR2 YFSETQ. Trimming took 6 bases from V and 3 from J; bases not matched to a gene: 8. CDR3 amino acids: CASTVPSGVTDTQYF. CDR3 DNA: TGCGCCAGCACCGTACCTAGCGGGGTTACAGATACGCAGTATTTT.

This clonotype was counted between two and nine times. The V call is TRBV30, the J call TRBJ1-1; weak D call: TRBD1 (6 bases). Germline assignment: CDR1 GTSNPN and CDR2 SVGIG (reference sequence). V lost 0 bases to trimming and J lost 0 bases, with 11 bases between them. The CDR3 runs to 15 residues. The CDR3 is CAWSVLDSLNTEAFF. The CDR3 DNA reads TGTGCCTGGAGTGTTCTGGACAGCCTGAACACTGAAGCTTTCTTT.

V usage is TRBV4-3 and J usage is TRBJ1-4, with D possibly being TRBD1 (5 bases). This CDR3 spans 17 amino acids. The ends were cut back, 0 bases at V and 7 bases at J, with 18 bases in the middle. Germline CDR1 is LGHNA and CDR2 is YSLEER. DNA of the CDR3: TGCGCCAGCAGCCAAGATGTCTCCGGCTTTGGGGGTGAAAAACTGTTTTTT. Protein: CASSQDVSGFGGEKLFF.

This chain links TRBV6-2 or TRBV6-3 with TRBJ2-5, with 8 bases lining up with TRBD1. The CDR3 contains 16 residues. The germline V gene encodes CDR1 MNHEY and CDR2 SVGEGT. Trimming took 5 bases from V and 4 from J; bases not matched to a gene: 12. The DNA for the CDR3 is TGTGCCAGCAGTACCCACTGGACAGGGAAGGCAGAGACCCAGTACTTC. It translates to CASSTHWTGKAETQYF.

The V gene is TRBV6-2 or TRBV6-3, the J gene TRBJ2-7; maybe TRBD1 (6 bases). The V and J ends lost 7 bases and 3 bases respectively, with 13 bases between them. The length of the CDR3 is 13 residues. Per the germline V gene, CDR1 is MNHEY and CDR2 is SVGEGT. CDR3 in DNA: TGTGCCAGCATGGCCCGGGACATCTACGAGCAGTACGTC. This sequence encodes CASMARDIYEQYV.

Written as DNA, the CDR3 is TGTGCCAGCAGTTACTTGGGACAGGGGGGCCGCTCCTACGAGCAGTACTTC. Amino acids: CASSYLGQGGRSYEQYF. The J gene is TRBJ2-7, the V gene TRBV6-5, with 11 bases fitting TRBD1. The V gene end was trimmed by 1 base and the J gene end by 0 bases; junction bases not matched to a gene: 5. In germline, CDR1 is MNHEY, CDR2 SVGAGI. The CDR3 contains 17 residues.

The V and J genes are TRBV4-1 and TRBJ2-7, with 9 bases aligning to TRBD1. The CDR3 runs 15 residues. The germline V gene has CDR1 MGHRA and CDR2 YSYEKL. The trim removed 0 bases at V and 3 bases at J, leaving 3 bases unmatched. The DNA of the CDR3 is TGCGCCAGCAGCCAAGATGCGGGACAGGGCTACGAGCAGTACTTC. Residues: CASSQDAGQGYEQYF.

There are many counts of this clonotype. The chain employs TRBV7-2 and TRBJ1-2; a possible D gene is TRBD1 (5 bases). V shed 7 bases and J shed 8 bases, with 17 bases lying between them. The CDR3 runs 13 residues. Germline loops: CDR1 SGHTA, CDR2 FQGNSA. The CDR3 loop reads CASISPGGRGYTF. CDR3 coding DNA: TGTGCCAGCATATCCCCCGGGGGAAGAGGCTACACCTTC.

The chain employs TRBV27 and TRBJ2-3; D gene ambiguous. V lost 5 bases and J lost 4, with 13 bases in between. The germline V gene encodes CDR1 MNHEY and CDR2 SMNVEV (reference sequence). This CDR3 region has 14 residues. CDR3 protein: CASSTRILADTQYF. CDR3 nucleotides: TGTGCCAGCAGTACCAGGATATTGGCAGATACGCAGTATTTT.

This clonotype has more than one count but fewer than ten. J is TRBJ2-7 and V is TRBV4-2; tentatively, D is TRBD2 (6 bases). V was shortened by 3 bases and J by 6 bases, with 15 bases between the two germline ends. The germline CDR1 and CDR2 sequences are LGHNA and YNFKEQ. The CDR3 length is 14 residues. DNA of the CDR3: TGTGCCAGCAGCCATAGGACTACCCCAAGCGAGCAGTACGTC. Protein: CASSHRTTPSEQYV.

This chain uses TRBV3-1 with TRBJ2-7; 7 bases are a match to TRBD1. The V segment lost 4 bases and the J segment 3 bases; nucleotides outside the gene matches: 9. The germline CDR1 and CDR2 sequences are LGHDT and YNNKEL (reference sequence). The CDR3 length is 15 residues. The CDR3 is CASSPARQGNYEQYF. In nucleotides, the CDR3 is TGTGCCAGCAGCCCGGCGAGACAGGGAAACTACGAGCAGTACTTC.

The chain has TRBV6-2 or TRBV6-3 and TRBJ1-5, with D unresolved. Trimming shortened V by 6 bases and J by 2 bases, and 17 bases separated the two germline ends. Germline V gene data show CDR1 as MNHEY and CDR2 as SVGEGT. The length of the CDR3 is 16 residues. The CDR3 protein is CASSLSGAGGNQPQHF. CDR3 DNA sequence: TGTGCCAGCAGCCTCTCCGGAGCCGGCGGCAATCAGCCCCAGCATTTT.